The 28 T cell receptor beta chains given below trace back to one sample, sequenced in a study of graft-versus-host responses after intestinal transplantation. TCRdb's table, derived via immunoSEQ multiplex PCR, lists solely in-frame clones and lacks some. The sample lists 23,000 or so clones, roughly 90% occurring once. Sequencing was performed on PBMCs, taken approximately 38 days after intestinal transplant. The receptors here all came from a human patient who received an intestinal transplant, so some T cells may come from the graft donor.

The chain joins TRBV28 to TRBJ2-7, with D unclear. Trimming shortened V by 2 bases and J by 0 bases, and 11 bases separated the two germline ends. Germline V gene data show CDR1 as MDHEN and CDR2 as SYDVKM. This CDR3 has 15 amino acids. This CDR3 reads CASSLPGRSSYEQYF. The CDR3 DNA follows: TGTGCCAGCAGTTTACCGGGTCGAAGCTCCTACGAGCAGTACTTC.

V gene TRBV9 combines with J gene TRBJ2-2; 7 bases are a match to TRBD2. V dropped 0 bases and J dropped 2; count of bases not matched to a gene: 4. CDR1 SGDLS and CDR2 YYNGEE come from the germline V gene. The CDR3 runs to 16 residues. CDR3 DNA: TGTGCCAGCAGCGTAGTGCGGGGGACTAACACCGGGGAGCTGTTTTTT. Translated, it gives CASSVVRGTNTGELFF. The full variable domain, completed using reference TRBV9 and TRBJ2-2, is DSGVTQTPKHLITATGQRVTLRCSPRSGDLSVYWYQQSLDQGLQFLIQYYNGEERAKGNILERFSAQQFPDLHSELNLSSLELGDSALYFCASSVVRGTNTGELFFGEGSRLTVL.

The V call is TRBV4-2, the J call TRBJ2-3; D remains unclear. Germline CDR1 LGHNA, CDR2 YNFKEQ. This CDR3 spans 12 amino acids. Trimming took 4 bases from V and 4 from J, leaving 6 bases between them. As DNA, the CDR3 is TGTGCCAGCAGCCGCTCAGCAGATACGCAGTATTTT. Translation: CASSRSADTQYF.

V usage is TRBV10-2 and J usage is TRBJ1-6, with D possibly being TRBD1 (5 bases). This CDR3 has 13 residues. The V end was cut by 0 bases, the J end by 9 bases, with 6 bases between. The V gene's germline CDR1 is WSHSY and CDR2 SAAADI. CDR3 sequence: CASSESGGSPLHF. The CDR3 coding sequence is TGCGCCAGCAGTGAGTCGGGGGGTTCACCCCTCCACTTT.

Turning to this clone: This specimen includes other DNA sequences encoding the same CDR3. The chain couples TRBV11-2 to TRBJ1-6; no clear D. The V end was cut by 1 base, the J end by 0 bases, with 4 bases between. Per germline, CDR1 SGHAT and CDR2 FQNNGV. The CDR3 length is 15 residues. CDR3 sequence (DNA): TGTGCCAGCAGCTTAGGGAGCTCCTATAATTCACCCCTCCACTTT. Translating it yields CASSLGSSYNSPLHF.

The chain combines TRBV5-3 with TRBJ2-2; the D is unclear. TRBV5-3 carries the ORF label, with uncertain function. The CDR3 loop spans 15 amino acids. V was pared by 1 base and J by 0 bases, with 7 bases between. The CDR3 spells CARSLRVPNTGELFF. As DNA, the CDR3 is TGTGCCAGAAGCTTGCGAGTTCCGAACACCGGGGAGCTGTTTTTT.

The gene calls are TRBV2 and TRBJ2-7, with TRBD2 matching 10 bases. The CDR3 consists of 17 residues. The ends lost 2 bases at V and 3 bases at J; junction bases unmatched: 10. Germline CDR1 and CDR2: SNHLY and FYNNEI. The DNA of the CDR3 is TGTGCCAGCAGTGAACCCGTCACTAGCGGGATTTACTACGAGCAGTACTTC. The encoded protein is CASSEPVTSGIYYEQYF.

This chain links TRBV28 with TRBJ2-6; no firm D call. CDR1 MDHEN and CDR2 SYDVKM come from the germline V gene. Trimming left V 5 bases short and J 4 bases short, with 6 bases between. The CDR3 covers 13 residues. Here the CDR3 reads CASSPSGANVLTF. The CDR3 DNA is TGTGCCAGCAGTCCGTCCGGGGCCAACGTCCTGACTTTC.

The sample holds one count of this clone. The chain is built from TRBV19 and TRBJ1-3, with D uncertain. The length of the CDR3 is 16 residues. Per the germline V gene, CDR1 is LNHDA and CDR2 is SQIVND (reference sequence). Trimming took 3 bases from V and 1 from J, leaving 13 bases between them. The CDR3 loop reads CASSIPGAKSGNTIYF. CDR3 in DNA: TGTGCCAGTAGTATCCCGGGAGCCAAATCTGGAAACACCATATATTTT.

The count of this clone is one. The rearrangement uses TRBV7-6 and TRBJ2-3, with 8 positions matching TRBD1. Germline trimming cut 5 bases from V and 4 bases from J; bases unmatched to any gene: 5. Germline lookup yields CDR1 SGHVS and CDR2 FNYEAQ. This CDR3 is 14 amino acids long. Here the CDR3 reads CASSIPTGADTQYF. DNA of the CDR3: TGTGCCAGCAGCATCCCGACAGGGGCAGATACGCAGTATTTT.

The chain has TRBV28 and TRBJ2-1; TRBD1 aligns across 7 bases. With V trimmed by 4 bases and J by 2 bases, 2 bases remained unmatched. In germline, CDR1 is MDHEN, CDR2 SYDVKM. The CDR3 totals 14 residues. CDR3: CASSSQGAYNEQFF. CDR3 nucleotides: TGTGCCAGCAGTTCGCAGGGGGCCTACAATGAGCAGTTCTTC.

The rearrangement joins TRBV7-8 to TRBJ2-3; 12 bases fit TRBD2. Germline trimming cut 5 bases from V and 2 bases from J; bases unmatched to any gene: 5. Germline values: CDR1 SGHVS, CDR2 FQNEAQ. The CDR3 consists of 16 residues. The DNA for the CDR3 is TGTGCCAGCAGCCGCAGACTAGCGGGGGACACAGATACGCAGTATTTT. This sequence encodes CASSRRLAGDTDTQYF.

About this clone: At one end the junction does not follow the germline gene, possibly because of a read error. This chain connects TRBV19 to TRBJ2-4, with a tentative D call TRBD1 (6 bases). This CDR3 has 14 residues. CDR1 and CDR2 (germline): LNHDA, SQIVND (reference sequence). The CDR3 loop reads CACSTEPTGDIQYF. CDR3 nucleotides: TGTGCCTGTAGTACCGAACCGACAGGAGACATTCAGTACTTC.

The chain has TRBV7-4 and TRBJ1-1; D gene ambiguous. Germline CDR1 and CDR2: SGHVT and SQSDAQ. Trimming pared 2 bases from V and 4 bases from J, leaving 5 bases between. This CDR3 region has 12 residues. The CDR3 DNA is TGTGCCAGCAGCTTAATTGGCACTGAAGCTTTCTTT. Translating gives CASSLIGTEAFF.

The CDR3, as DNA: TGTGCCAGCAGTTATCTTCACCCCGGGACAGGGGGCGAGTATGAAAAACTGTTTTTT. It specifies CASSYLHPGTGGEYEKLFF. The chain is built from TRBV27 and TRBJ1-4, with 12 bases matching TRBD1. Germline V gene lookup returns CDR1 MNHEY and CDR2 SMNVEV (reference sequence). V lost 4 bases and J lost 6; bases outside the gene matches: 15. CDR3 length: 19 amino acids.

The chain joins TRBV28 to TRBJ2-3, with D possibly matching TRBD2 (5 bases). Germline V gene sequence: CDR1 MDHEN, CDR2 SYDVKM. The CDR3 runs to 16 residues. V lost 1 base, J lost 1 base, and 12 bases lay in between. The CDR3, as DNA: TGTGCCAGCAGTTTATACCGGGAAAGGCGCACAGATACGCAGTATTTT. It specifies CASSLYRERRTDTQYF.

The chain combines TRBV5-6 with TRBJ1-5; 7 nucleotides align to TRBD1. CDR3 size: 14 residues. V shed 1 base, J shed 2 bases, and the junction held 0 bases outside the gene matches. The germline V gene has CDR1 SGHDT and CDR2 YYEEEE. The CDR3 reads CASSLTGGNQPQHF. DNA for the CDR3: TGTGCCAGCAGCTTGACAGGGGGCAATCAGCCCCAGCATTTT.

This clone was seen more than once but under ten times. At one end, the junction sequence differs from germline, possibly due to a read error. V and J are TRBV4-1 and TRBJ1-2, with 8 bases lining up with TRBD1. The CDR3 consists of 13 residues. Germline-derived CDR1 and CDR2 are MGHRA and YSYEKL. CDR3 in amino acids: CASSQDRGYGYTF. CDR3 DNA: TGTGCCAGCAGCCAAGACAGGGGATATGGCTACACCTTC.

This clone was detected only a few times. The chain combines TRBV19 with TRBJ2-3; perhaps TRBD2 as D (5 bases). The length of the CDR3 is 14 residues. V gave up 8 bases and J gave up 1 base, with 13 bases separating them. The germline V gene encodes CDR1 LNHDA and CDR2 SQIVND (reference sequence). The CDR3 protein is CASSRTLRTDTQYF. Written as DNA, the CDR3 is TGTGCCAGTTCCCGGACTCTCCGCACAGATACGCAGTATTTT.

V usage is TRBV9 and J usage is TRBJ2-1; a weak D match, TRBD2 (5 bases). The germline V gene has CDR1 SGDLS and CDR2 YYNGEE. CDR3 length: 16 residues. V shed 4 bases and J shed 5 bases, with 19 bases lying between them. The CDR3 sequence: CASSPRGSVVNNEQFF. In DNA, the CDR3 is TGTGCCAGCAGCCCCCGTGGTAGCGTAGTTAACAATGAGCAGTTCTTC.

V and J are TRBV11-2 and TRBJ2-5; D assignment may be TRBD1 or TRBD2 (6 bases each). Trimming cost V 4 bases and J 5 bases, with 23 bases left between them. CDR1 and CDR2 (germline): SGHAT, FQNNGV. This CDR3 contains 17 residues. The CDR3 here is CASSSTLRGSGRETQYF. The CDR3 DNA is TGTGCCAGCAGCTCCACCCTAAGGGGGTCAGGGAGGGAGACCCAGTACTTC.

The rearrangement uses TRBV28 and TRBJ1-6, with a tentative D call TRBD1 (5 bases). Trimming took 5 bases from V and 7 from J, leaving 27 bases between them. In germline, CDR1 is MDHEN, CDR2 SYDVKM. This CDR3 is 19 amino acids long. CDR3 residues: CASSLHDRYLPSRNSPLHF. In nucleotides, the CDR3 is TGTGCCAGCAGTCTCCATGACAGATATCTCCCGTCGAGGAATTCACCCCTCCACTTT. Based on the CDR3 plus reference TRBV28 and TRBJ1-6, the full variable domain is DVKVTQSSRYLVKRTGEKVFLECVQDMDHENMFWYRQDPGLGLRLIYFSYDVKMKEKGDIPEGYSVSREKKERFSLILESASTNQTSMYLCASSLHDRYLPSRNSPLHFGNGTRLTVT.

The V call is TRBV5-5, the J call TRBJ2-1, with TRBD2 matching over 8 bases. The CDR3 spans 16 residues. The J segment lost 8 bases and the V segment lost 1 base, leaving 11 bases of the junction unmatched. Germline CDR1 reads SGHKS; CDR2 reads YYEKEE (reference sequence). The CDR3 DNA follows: TGTGCCAGCAGCTTGTCAGGCGGGAGGATTTTGGATGAGCAGTTCTTC. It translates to CASSLSGGRILDEQFF.

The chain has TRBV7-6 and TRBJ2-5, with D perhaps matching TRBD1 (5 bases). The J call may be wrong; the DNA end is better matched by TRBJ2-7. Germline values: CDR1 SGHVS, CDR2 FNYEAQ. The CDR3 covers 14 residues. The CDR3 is CASSLRGLAYEQYF. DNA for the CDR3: TGTGCCAGCAGCTTAAGGGGCCTGGCCTACGAGCAGTACTTC.

CDR3 DNA sequence: TGTGCCAGTACCTTGAGGGGGGGCTCTGAAGCTTTCTTT. Its translation: CASTLRGGSEAFF. V gene TRBV19 combines with J gene TRBJ1-1; D is possibly TRBD1 (6 bases). The CDR3 has 13 residues. The V end lost 7 bases, the J end lost 6 bases, and 15 bases lay between the germline ends. Per germline, CDR1 LNHDA and CDR2 SQIVND (reference sequence).

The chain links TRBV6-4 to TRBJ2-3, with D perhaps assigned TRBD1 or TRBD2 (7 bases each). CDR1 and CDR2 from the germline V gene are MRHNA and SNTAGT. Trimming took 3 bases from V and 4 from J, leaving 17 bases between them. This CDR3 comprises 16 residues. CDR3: CASSEIGLGGADTQYF. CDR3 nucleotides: TGTGCCAGCAGTGAGATCGGACTAGGGGGCGCAGATACGCAGTATTTT.

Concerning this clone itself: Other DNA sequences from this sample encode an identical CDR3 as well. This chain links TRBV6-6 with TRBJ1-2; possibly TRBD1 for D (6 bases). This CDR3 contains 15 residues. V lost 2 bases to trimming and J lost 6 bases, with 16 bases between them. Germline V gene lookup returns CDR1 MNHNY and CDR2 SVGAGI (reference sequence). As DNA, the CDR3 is TGTGCCAGCAGTTACGAGCGGGGAGGGGGGGATGGCTACACCTTC. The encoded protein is CASSYERGGGDGYTF.

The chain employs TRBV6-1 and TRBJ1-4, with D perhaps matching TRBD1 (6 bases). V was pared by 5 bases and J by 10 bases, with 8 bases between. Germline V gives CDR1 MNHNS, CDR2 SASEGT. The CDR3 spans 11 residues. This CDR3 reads CASSQGLKLFF. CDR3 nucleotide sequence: TGTGCCAGCAGTCAGGGGTTAAAACTGTTTTTT.